Each of the 17 T cell receptor beta chains below was sequenced from the same sample in a study of neurological immune-mediated disorders. TCRdb reprocessed the 5' RACE reads with MiXCR, giving one entry per CDR3 protein. This table has roughly 13,000 distinct CDR3 sequences, 10% appearing once. The sequenced sample was PBMCs. The receptors derive from a woman aged 35 to 49 in good health.

This clonotype has at least ten counts. The V and J genes are TRBV12-3 or TRBV12-4 and TRBJ1-2, with 8 bases matching TRBD1. CDR3 length: 13 amino acids. V gave up 5 bases and J gave up 7 bases; unmatched junction bases: 6. The CDR3 loop is CASSRSGGRGYTF. In DNA form, the CDR3 reads TGTGCCAGCAGTCGATCAGGGGGCCGTGGCTACACCTTC.

This clonotype was seen at least ten times. The J gene is TRBJ2-5, the V gene TRBV20-1; D gene unclear. The V and J ends lost 6 bases and 0 bases respectively, with 20 bases between them. Germline CDR1 is DFQATT and CDR2 is SNEGSKA (reference sequence). CDR3 length: 16 amino acids. The CDR3: CSAISLRAPNQETQYF. The CDR3, as DNA: TGCAGTGCGATCAGTCTAAGGGCTCCAAACCAAGAGACCCAGTACTTC.

To note about this clonotype: A much larger clone lies one base from this, so it may be a read error. This chain connects TRBV29-1 to TRBJ1-1; no reliable D call. Trimming pared 6 bases from V and 9 bases from J, leaving 14 bases between. Per the germline V gene, CDR1 is SQVTM and CDR2 is ANQGSEA. The CDR3 loop spans 11 amino acids. DNA of the CDR3: TGCAGCGTGCATGGGCGAACTAAAGCTTTCTTT. Amino acid sequence: CSVHGRTKAFF. Based on the CDR3 plus reference TRBV29-1 and TRBJ1-1, the full variable domain is SAVISQKPSRDICQRGTSLTIQCQVDSQVTMMFWYRQQPGQSLTLIATANQGSEATYESGFVIDKFPISRPNLTFSTLTVSNMSPEDSSIYLCSVHGRTKAFFGQGTRLTVV.

This clonotype was counted many times. This chain joins TRBV5-1 and TRBJ2-2; 7 bases align to TRBD1. With 0 bases clipped from V and 4 bases from J, the junction kept 3 bases outside the gene matches. This CDR3 spans 15 amino acids. Germline V gives CDR1 SGHRS, CDR2 YFSETQ. The CDR3 is CASSLEGASTGELFF. The CDR3 coding sequence is TGCGCCAGCAGCTTGGAGGGGGCGAGCACCGGGGAGCTGTTTTTT.

This clonotype was observed at least ten times. The rearrangement joins TRBV12-3 or TRBV12-4 to TRBJ2-1, with 11 bases identical to TRBD2. Trimming took 3 bases from V and 8 from J; bases not matched to a gene: 3. This CDR3 is built from 14 residues. The CDR3 here is CASSFLAGGDEQFF. CDR3 sequence (DNA): TGTGCCAGCAGTTTCTTAGCGGGAGGGGATGAGCAGTTCTTC.

In its sample, this clonotype was seen many times. The V gene is TRBV7-2, the J gene TRBJ2-7, with D possibly TRBD2 on 6 matching bases. The CDR3 length is 17 residues. The V end was cut by 3 bases, the J end by 0 bases, with 18 bases between. Germline V lookup: CDR1 SGHTA, CDR2 FQGNSA. The CDR3 DNA follows: TGTGCCAGCAGCTTCTTGAGTTGGAGGGGCAGCTCCTACGAGCAGTACTTC. This translates into CASSFLSWRGSSYEQYF.

This clonotype was recorded many times. V gene TRBV5-1 combines with J gene TRBJ2-1; 9 nucleotides align to TRBD1. Trimming at V came to 4 bases and at J to 7 bases, leaving 9 bases not matched to a gene. Per the germline V gene, CDR1 is SGHRS and CDR2 is YFSETQ. This CDR3 has 15 residues. The CDR3 is CASSRGGTGRNEQFF. The CDR3 DNA follows: TGCGCCAGCAGCCGGGGCGGGACAGGGAGAAATGAGCAGTTCTTC. The whole variable domain, remainder taken from reference TRBV5-1 and TRBJ2-1, is KAGVTQTPRYLIKTRGQQVTLSCSPISGHRSVSWYQQTPGQGLQFLFEYFSETQRNKGNFPGRFSGRQFSNSRSEMNVSTLELGDSALYLCASSRGGTGRNEQFFGPGTRLTVL.

This clonotype was observed at least ten times. The J gene is TRBJ1-1, the V gene TRBV5-1; D unclear. Germline V gene lookup returns CDR1 SGHRS and CDR2 YFSETQ. V was clipped by 0 bases and J by 0 bases, with 6 bases between them. This CDR3 contains 14 residues. DNA for the CDR3: TGCGCCAGCAGCTTGGGCGGTATGAACACTGAAGCTTTCTTT. It specifies CASSLGGMNTEAFF.

By share, this clonotype ranks as medium-sized. V is TRBV29-1 and J is TRBJ2-2; 8 bases fit TRBD1. The trim removed 7 bases at V and 6 bases at J, leaving 7 bases unmatched. Germline lookup yields CDR1 SQVTM and CDR2 ANQGSEA. CDR3 size: 13 residues. The CDR3 bases are TGCAGCGGAACCGGGACAGGAGCCGGGGAGCTGTTTTTT. Translation gives CSGTGTGAGELFF.

This clonotype occurred many times. The genes are TRBV20-1 and TRBJ2-5; the D gene could be TRBD1 or TRBD2 (5 bases each). The CDR3 has 14 amino acids. Germline V gene sequence: CDR1 DFQATT, CDR2 SNEGSKA (reference sequence). V shed 3 bases and J shed 4 bases, with 15 bases lying between them. CDR3 DNA: TGCAGTGCTAGTCCCGGGGCCGGCGGAGAGACCCAGTACTTC. Amino acid sequence: CSASPGAGGETQYF.

The rearrangement links TRBV30 to TRBJ1-4, with TRBD1 matching 7 bases. Germline-derived CDR1 and CDR2 are GTSNPN and SVGIG (reference sequence). This CDR3 comprises 12 residues. With V trimmed by 3 bases and J by 11 bases, 6 bases remained unmatched. This CDR3 is CAWSQDRPKLFF. In DNA, the CDR3 is TGTGCCTGGAGCCAGGACAGGCCGAAACTGTTTTTT.

In its sample, this clonotype was seen many times. This chain joins TRBV20-1 and TRBJ2-7; 10 bases line up with TRBD2. Per the germline V gene, CDR1 is DFQATT and CDR2 is SNEGSKA (reference sequence). The CDR3 spans 16 residues. The junction had 8 bases not matched to a gene; V was cut back by 3 bases and J by 0 bases. This CDR3 is CSASRPSGGSSYEQYF. CDR3 nucleotide sequence: TGCAGTGCTAGTAGGCCTAGCGGGGGAAGCTCCTACGAGCAGTACTTC.

The chain recombines TRBV2 with TRBJ2-6; 7 bases are a match to TRBD1. The germline V gene has CDR1 SNHLY and CDR2 FYNNEI. V trimming: 4 bases; J trimming: 0 bases; junction bases outside the gene matches: 9. The CDR3 covers 18 residues. DNA of the CDR3: TGTGCCAGCAGTGGGGCCAGGACAGGCAGCTCTGGGGCCAACGTCCTGACTTTC. This gives the protein CASSGARTGSSGANVLTF.

Ten or more counts support this clonotype. V usage is TRBV20-1 and J usage is TRBJ2-6, with TRBD2 identical over 8 bases. Germline loops: CDR1 DFQATT, CDR2 SNEGSKA (reference sequence). The CDR3 has 15 amino acids. V lost 5 bases and J lost 4; bases outside the gene matches: 7. The CDR3 nucleotides are TGCAGTGCTTCCGGGGGGGCTTCCGGGGCCAACGTCCTGACTTTC. Translation: CSASGGASGANVLTF.

The chain is built from TRBV20-1 and TRBJ1-5, with a weak D call TRBD1 (6 bases). CDR3 length: 15 amino acids. Per the germline V gene, CDR1 is DFQATT and CDR2 is SNEGSKA (reference sequence). With 3 bases removed from V and 5 bases from J, the gap between germline ends came to 17 bases. The CDR3 reads CSAREQGRPDQPQHF. In nucleotides, the CDR3 is TGCAGTGCTAGGGAACAGGGTCGTCCGGATCAGCCCCAGCATTTT.

This clonotype occurred many times. The CDR3 here is CASSPRASGSLGSYNEQFF. The CDR3 DNA reads as TGTGCCAGCAGTCCCCGGGCTAGCGGGAGTTTAGGCTCCTACAATGAGCAGTTCTTC. The chain has TRBV6-6 and TRBJ2-1; 10 bases are a match to TRBD2. CDR3 length equals 19 residues. Per the germline V gene, CDR1 is MNHNY and CDR2 is SVGAGI (reference sequence). J was trimmed by 0 bases and V by 5 bases; bases with no gene match: 13.

This clonotype came up many times. The genes are TRBV7-2 and TRBJ2-1, with no clear D. Germline loops: CDR1 SGHTA, CDR2 FQGNSA. This CDR3 spans 15 amino acids. V was pared by 2 bases and J by 0 bases, with 8 bases between. CDR3 sequence (DNA): TGTGCCAGCAGCTTAAGGGCGAGCTCCTACAATGAGCAGTTCTTC. This sequence encodes CASSLRASSYNEQFF. The entire variable domain, with the rest obtained from reference TRBV7-2 and TRBJ2-1, is as follows: GAGVSQSPSNKVTEKGKDVELRCDPISGHTALYWYRQSLGQGLEFLIYFQGNSAPDKSGLPSDRFSAERTGGSVSTLTIQRTQQEDSAVYLCASSLRASSYNEQFFGPGTRLTVL.